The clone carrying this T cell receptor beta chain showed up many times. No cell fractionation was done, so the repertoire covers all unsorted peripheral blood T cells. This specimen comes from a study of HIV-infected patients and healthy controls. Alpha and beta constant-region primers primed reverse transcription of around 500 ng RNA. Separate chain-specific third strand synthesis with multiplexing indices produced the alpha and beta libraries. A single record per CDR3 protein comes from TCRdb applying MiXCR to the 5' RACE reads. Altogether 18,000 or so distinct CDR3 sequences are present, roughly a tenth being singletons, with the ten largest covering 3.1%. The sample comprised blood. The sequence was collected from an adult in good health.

Here the CDR3 reads CASSLQREGTDTQYF. CDR3 nucleotide sequence: TGTGCCAGCAGCTTGCAGCGGGAGGGCACAGATACGCAGTATTTT. The V and J genes are TRBV5-4 and TRBJ2-3; 9 bases are shared with TRBD2. V lost 1 base and J lost 1; bases outside the gene matches: 1. Germline V CDR1 and CDR2: SGHNT, YYREEE (reference sequence). CDR3 length: 15 residues.